These T cell receptor beta chains were read from a single sample in a study of OX40 agonist ivuxolimab in advanced cancers. Some clones are missing from TCRdb's copy, which holds only in-frame ones; the method was immunoSEQ multiplex PCR. In the table there are tens of thousands of clones, 70% to 85% of which are singletons. The sample here was CD4+ or CD8+ T cells sorted from blood, taken in a trial of the OX40 agonist ivuxolimab. These receptors all stem from an adult with an advanced solid tumor such as melanoma, head and neck, liver or kidney cancer. The CDR3 runs from the conserved cysteine through the conserved F or W. The D gene is left open where the match is weak. Clone size, where shown, is once, few, many, or a class for clones that have expanded.

d_call	clone_size	v_call	j_call	cdr3_aa	cdr3_nt
.	.	TRBV19	TRBJ1-3	CASSIRNGNTIYF	TGTGCCAGTAGTATCCGGAACGGAAACACCATATATTTT
.	once	TRBV19	TRBJ1-5	CASSRRGNQPQHF	TGTGCCAGTAGTAGGAGGGGGAATCAGCCCCAGCATTTT
.	few	TRBV7-2	TRBJ1-2	CASSSSGDNYGYTF	TGTGCCAGCAGCTCCTCGGGAGATAACTATGGCTACACCTTC
.	few	TRBV7-9	TRBJ2-1	CASSLDQQSQFF	TGTGCCAGCAGCTTAGATCAGCAGTCCCAGTTCTTC
TRBD2	once	TRBV11-3	TRBJ2-3	CASSLGTSVPDTQYF	TGTGCCAGCAGCTTGGGGACTAGCGTCCCAGATACGCAGTATTTT
TRBD1	.	TRBV11-2	TRBJ1-4	CASSSGTGGEKLFF	TGTGCCAGCAGCTCCGGGACAGGGGGGGAAAAACTGTTTTTT
TRBD1	.	TRBV6-5	TRBJ1-2	CASRVSGQGYGYTF	TGTGCCAGCAGAGTTTCGGGACAGGGGTATGGCTACACCTTC
TRBD2	.	TRBV19	TRBJ2-1	CASSITSGGYYNEQFF	TGTGCCAGTAGTATTACTAGCGGGGGGTATTACAATGAGCAGTTCTTC
.	.	TRBV10-3	TRBJ2-4	CAISDREPIQYF	TGTGCCATCAGTGACAGGGAACCCATTCAGTACTTC
.	.	TRBV4-1	TRBJ2-5	CASSQDSTWTQYF	TGCGCCAGCAGCCAAGACAGTACTTGGACCCAGTACTTC
.	.	TRBV9	TRBJ1-2	CASEGLNSEYGYTF	TGTGCCAGCGAGGGACTCAACTCTGAGTATGGCTACACCTTC
.	.	TRBV18	TRBJ2-5	CASSPRSGSQETQYF	TGTGCCAGCTCACCAAGGTCTGGGAGTCAAGAGACCCAGTACTTC
.	.	TRBV28	TRBJ1-5	CASSGLSGSNQPQHF	TGTGCCAGCAGCGGGCTCTCCGGGAGCAATCAGCCCCAGCATTTT
.	.	TRBV6-4	TRBJ2-3	CASSDSGAYTQYF	TGTGCCAGCAGTGACTCGGGGGCATATACGCAGTATTTT